The 30 T cell receptor beta chains presented below share a single source sample, sequenced in a study of blood T cell repertoires in COVID-19. Data came from immunoSEQ multiplex PCR; TCRdb stores just in-frame clones and leaves some out. The sample shows roughly 100,000 clones, 87% of them seen only once. The specimen was peripheral blood. The source of these receptors is a woman in her forties or fifties with COVID-19, enrolled during active disease.

The CDR3, as DNA: TGTGCCTGGAGTTTGGCGGGACGGGGCAATGAAAAACTGTTTTTT. Translated: CAWSLAGRGNEKLFF. The V and J genes are TRBV30 and TRBJ1-4, with a tentative D call TRBD1 (5 bases). Trimming took 2 bases from V and 5 from J, leaving 15 bases between them. The CDR3 covers 15 residues. CDR1 GTSNPN and CDR2 SVGIG come from the germline V gene (reference sequence). Using reference TRBV30 and TRBJ1-4 for the parts outside the CDR3, the full variable domain is SQTIHQWPATLVQPVGSPLSLECTVEGTSNPNLYWYRQAAGRGLQLLFYSVGIGQISSEVPQNLSASRPQDRQFILSSKKLLLSDSGFYLCAWSLAGRGNEKLFFGSGTQLSVL.

CDR3 in amino acids: CASSPGAWGQGDTQYF. The CDR3, as DNA: TGTGCCAGCAGCCCCGGCGCGTGGGGGCAGGGAGATACGCAGTATTTT. The chain links TRBV3-1 (or the pseudogene TRBV3-2) to TRBJ2-3, with D possibly matching TRBD1 (6 bases). Trimming removed 4 bases from V and 5 bases from J, with 19 bases in between. The CDR3 totals 16 residues. The germline CDR1 and CDR2 sequences are LGHDT and YNNKEL (reference sequence).

CDR3 nucleotide sequence: TGTGCCAGTAGTATAGACAGACTGACCTACGAGCAGTACTTC. It is translated as CASSIDRLTYEQYF. The chain combines TRBV19 with TRBJ2-7; D is undetermined. V was pared by 0 bases and J by 2 bases, with 8 bases between. The CDR3 runs 14 residues. Germline lookup yields CDR1 LNHDA and CDR2 SQIVND (reference sequence).

The chain carries TRBV6-5 and TRBJ2-7; TRBD1 matches 8 bases. The CDR3 sequence is 14 residues long. After removal of 7 bases from V and 0 bases from J, the junction contained 5 bases not matched to a gene. Germline CDR1 is MNHEY and CDR2 is SVGAGI. CDR3 amino acids: CASTDRGSSYEQYF. Here the CDR3 DNA reads TGTGCCAGCACCGACAGGGGCAGCTCCTACGAGCAGTACTTC.

V is TRBV5-1 and J is TRBJ2-7; D remains ambiguous. The CDR3 is made up of 12 amino acids. Germline CDR1 reads SGHRS; CDR2 reads YFSETQ. V was trimmed by 2 bases and J by 3 bases, leaving 6 bases between them. CDR3 loop: CASSFNGYEQYF. DNA of the CDR3: TGCGCCAGCAGCTTTAACGGCTACGAGCAGTACTTC.

DNA for the CDR3: TGTGCCAGCAGCGTCCCTGGGGCGGGAGCCTACAATGAGCAGTTCTTC. Translation: CASSVPGAGAYNEQFF. The genes are TRBV9 and TRBJ2-1, with 7 positions matching TRBD2. Germline values: CDR1 SGDLS, CDR2 YYNGEE. V dropped 2 bases and J dropped 2; count of bases not matched to a gene: 7. CDR3 size: 16 residues.

The chain uses TRBV3-1 (or the pseudogene TRBV3-2) and TRBJ2-1, with 8 bases matching TRBD2. The J segment lost 3 bases and the V segment lost 0 bases, leaving 1 base of the junction unmatched. Germline V CDR1 and CDR2: LGHDT, YNNKEL (reference sequence). This CDR3 region has 15 residues. CDR3 coding DNA: TGTGCCAGCAGCCAAGAAGGGACTAGCTACAATGAGCAGTTCTTC. Encoded protein: CASSQEGTSYNEQFF.

The chain couples TRBV27 to TRBJ1-5, with unresolved D. The germline V gene encodes CDR1 MNHEY and CDR2 SMNVEV (reference sequence). V was clipped by 6 bases and J by 2 bases, with 11 bases between them. The CDR3 spans 14 residues. The CDR3 loop reads CASSSARGNQPQHF. The CDR3 DNA is TGTGCCAGCAGCTCGGCCCGGGGCAATCAGCCCCAGCATTTT.

CDR3 coding DNA: TGTGCCAGCAGCACACGGACAGGGGAGGCGTGGACTGAAGCTTTCTTT. This encodes CASSTRTGEAWTEAFF. The chain links TRBV7-9 to TRBJ1-1; the match to TRBD1 covers 9 bases. Germline CDR1 is SEHNR and CDR2 is FQNEAQ (reference sequence). The CDR3 consists of 16 residues. Losses at the gene ends were 5 bases for V and 5 bases for J; bases not matched to a gene: 12.

This clone was observed a few times. The V gene is TRBV4-1, the J gene TRBJ1-1; D remains unclear. Per the germline V gene, CDR1 is MGHRA and CDR2 is YSYEKL. The CDR3 covers 15 residues. V lost 0 bases, J lost 3 bases, and 11 bases lay in between. The CDR3 is CASSQDSSSYTEAFF. The CDR3 DNA reads TGCGCCAGCAGCCAAGATAGTTCGTCCTACACTGAAGCTTTCTTT.

The V call is TRBV7-2, the J call TRBJ1-2; D remains unclear. In germline, CDR1 is SGHTA, CDR2 FQGNSA. The CDR3 totals 14 residues. Trimming removed 1 base at V and 4 bases at J, with 10 bases between. CDR3 in amino acids: CASSLERSSYGYTF. CDR3 DNA sequence: TGTGCCAGCAGCTTAGAACGGTCTAGCTATGGCTACACCTTC.

V is TRBV28 and J is TRBJ2-7, with 8 bases fitting TRBD1. The germline gives CDR1 MDHEN, CDR2 SYDVKM. The CDR3 extends over 13 amino acids. The J segment lost 4 bases and the V segment lost 4 bases, leaving 3 bases of the junction unmatched. The CDR3 protein is CASSSGGRYEQYF. Written as DNA, the CDR3 is TGTGCCAGCAGTTCAGGGGGCCGATACGAGCAGTACTTC. The whole variable domain, remainder taken from reference TRBV28 and TRBJ2-7, is DVKVTQSSRYLVKRTGEKVFLECVQDMDHENMFWYRQDPGLGLRLIYFSYDVKMKEKGDIPEGYSVSREKKERFSLILESASTNQTSMYLCASSSGGRYEQYFGPGTRLTVT.

V is TRBV28 and J is TRBJ1-2, with D unresolved. CDR1 and CDR2 (germline): MDHEN, SYDVKM. V gave up 7 bases and J gave up 2 bases, with 11 bases separating them. There are 13 residues in the CDR3. The CDR3 region has the DNA TGTGCCAGCACCAGACTAGGAAACTATGGCTACACCTTC. This sequence encodes CASTRLGNYGYTF.

This chain uses TRBV5-1 with TRBJ2-5; 16 nucleotides match TRBD2. The CDR3 runs 18 residues. Germline V gives CDR1 SGHRS, CDR2 YFSETQ. J lost 4 bases, V lost 0 bases, and 6 bases had no gene match. The CDR3 region has the DNA TGCGCCAGCAGCTTGGCCCCTGGGACTAGCGGGGGGGCAGAGACCCAGTACTTC. Its protein product is CASSLAPGTSGGAETQYF. The full variable domain, with the rest looked up from reference TRBV5-1 and TRBJ2-5, is KAGVTQTPRYLIKTRGQQVTLSCSPISGHRSVSWYQQTPGQGLQFLFEYFSETQRNKGNFPGRFSGRQFSNSRSEMNVSTLELGDSALYLCASSLAPGTSGGAETQYFGPGTRLLVL.

This rearrangement joins TRBV5-1 to TRBJ2-7, with 8 bases aligning to TRBD1. The CDR3 is 15 residues long. The J segment lost 5 bases and the V segment lost 5 bases, leaving 12 bases of the junction unmatched. Germline V CDR1 and CDR2: SGHRS, YFSETQ. The CDR3 spells CASSSDGQGIHEQYF. In DNA, the CDR3 is TGCGCCAGCAGTTCGGACGGACAGGGTATCCACGAGCAGTACTTC.

The chain is built from TRBV6-6 and TRBJ1-2, with 9 bases aligning to TRBD1. The V gene end was trimmed by 5 bases and the J gene end by 8 bases; junction bases not matched to a gene: 6. The CDR3 runs to 13 residues. From germline, CDR1 is MNHNY and CDR2 SVGAGI (reference sequence). DNA for the CDR3: TGTGCCAGCAGTCCCGGGACAGGGAACGGCTACACCTTC. Translated, it gives CASSPGTGNGYTF.

The V and J genes are TRBV4-1 and TRBJ1-1, with TRBD1 matching over 8 bases. V shed 4 bases, J shed 6 bases, and the junction held 7 bases outside the gene matches. Germline CDR1 and CDR2: MGHRA and YSYEKL. This CDR3 is 14 amino acids long. The CDR3 nucleotides are TGCGCCAGCAGCCCTACGGGACAGGTGGCTGAAGCTTTCTTT. Translating it yields CASSPTGQVAEAFF.

With respect to this clone: The sample holds other DNA sequences that translate to the same CDR3. This rearrangement joins TRBV27 to TRBJ2-3, with 8 bases aligning to TRBD2. The germline gives CDR1 MNHEY, CDR2 SMNVEV (reference sequence). The V segment lost 2 bases and the J segment 2 bases; nucleotides outside the gene matches: 3. This CDR3 is 15 amino acids long. This chain's CDR3 is CASSLAGGPTDTQYF. DNA of the CDR3: TGTGCCAGCAGTTTAGCGGGGGGCCCCACAGATACGCAGTATTTT.

The chain joins TRBV3-1 (or the pseudogene TRBV3-2) to TRBJ1-5; maybe TRBD1 (5 bases). The germline CDR1 and CDR2 sequences are LGHDT and YNNKEL (reference sequence). Trimming stripped 3 bases from V and 6 bases from J, with 18 bases between. The CDR3 has 16 residues. The CDR3 loop is CASSQPRGEDGQPQHF. The CDR3 coding sequence is TGTGCCAGCAGCCAGCCCCGGGGGGAGGATGGTCAGCCCCAGCATTTT.

The chain has TRBV12-5 and TRBJ1-1; the D is unclear. The CDR3 consists of 13 residues. V lost 6 bases and J lost 4, with 12 bases in between. The germline gives CDR1 LGHNT, CDR2 FRNRAP. CDR3 DNA sequence: TGTGCTAGTGGCTCCGTGGAGAGCACTGAAGCTTTCTTT. This translates into CASGSVESTEAFF. Drawing the rest from reference TRBV12-5 and TRBJ1-1, the complete variable domain is DARVTQTPRHKVTEMGQEVTMRCQPILGHNTVFWYRQTMMQGLELLAYFRNRAPLDDSGMPKDRFSAEMPDATLATLKIQPSEPRDSAVYFCASGSVESTEAFFGQGTRLTVV.

The gene calls are TRBV6-5 and TRBJ2-7; 7 positions match TRBD1. Germline CDR1 reads MNHEY; CDR2 reads SVGAGI. The CDR3 contains 14 residues. The V gene end was trimmed by 6 bases and the J gene end by 2 bases; junction bases not matched to a gene: 7. The CDR3 sequence is CASSYNRGPYEQYF. The CDR3 DNA follows: TGTGCCAGCAGCTACAACAGGGGCCCCTACGAGCAGTACTTC.

V gene TRBV2 combines with J gene TRBJ1-1; 10 bases fit TRBD1. The germline V gene has CDR1 SNHLY and CDR2 FYNNEI. After removal of 5 bases from V and 4 bases from J, the junction contained 13 bases not matched to a gene. The CDR3 consists of 17 residues. CDR3 bases: TGTGCCAGCAGTAAGACAGGGGGCTTTGGGATTGGCACTGAAGCTTTCTTT. This encodes CASSKTGGFGIGTEAFF.

The J gene is TRBJ2-7, the V gene TRBV19; D might be TRBD2 (6 bases). There are 15 residues in the CDR3. V lost 3 bases and J lost 1, with 13 bases in between. Germline V gene sequence: CDR1 LNHDA, CDR2 SQIVND (reference sequence). CDR3 DNA sequence: TGTGCCAGTAGTATGGCGGGGAGGTTGTCCTACGAGCAGTACTTC. Its protein product is CASSMAGRLSYEQYF.

V gene TRBV2 combines with J gene TRBJ2-5; D is unresolved. This CDR3 spans 11 amino acids. Germline V CDR1 and CDR2: SNHLY, FYNNEI. V lost 5 bases and J lost 2, with 3 bases in between. For the CDR3, the DNA is TGTGCCAGCAGTCCTCAAGAGACCCAGTACTTC. This sequence encodes CASSPQETQYF.

The chain carries TRBV19 and TRBJ2-7; tentatively, D is TRBD1 (5 bases). The germline gives CDR1 LNHDA, CDR2 SQIVND (reference sequence). Trimming took off 8 bases at V and 3 bases at J, with 14 bases between the two ends. This CDR3 is built from 13 residues. The CDR3: CASSGHRYYEQYF. CDR3 bases: TGTGCCAGTTCAGGGCATCGGTACTACGAGCAGTACTTC.

This clone was seen a few times. The chain recombines TRBV2 with TRBJ1-5; a weak D match, TRBD1 (5 bases). Trimming took 6 bases from V and 5 from J, leaving 11 bases between them. Germline values: CDR1 SNHLY, CDR2 FYNNEI. CDR3 length equals 13 residues. The CDR3 region is CASSVRVYQPQHF. In DNA, the CDR3 is TGTGCCAGCAGCGTCAGGGTTTATCAGCCCCAGCATTTT.

The gene calls are TRBV5-1 and TRBJ2-3; the match to TRBD2 covers 9 bases. Germline CDR1 is SGHRS and CDR2 is YFSETQ. The CDR3 is made up of 19 amino acids. The V segment lost 1 base and the J segment 4 bases; nucleotides outside the gene matches: 16. In DNA, the CDR3 is TGCGCCAGCAGCTTGTCCCGATTGGGCGGGGGGGTATTAGCAGATACGCAGTATTTT. This gives the protein CASSLSRLGGGVLADTQYF.

This chain connects TRBV18 to TRBJ2-5, with 8 bases matching TRBD1. In germline, CDR1 is KGHSH, CDR2 LQKENI. The CDR3 sequence is 14 residues long. The J segment lost 0 bases and the V segment lost 5 bases, leaving 2 bases of the junction unmatched. DNA of the CDR3: TGTGCCAGCTCATCGACAGGGGACCAAGAGACCCAGTACTTC. Translation: CASSSTGDQETQYF.

The genes are TRBV5-1 and TRBJ2-7; 9 bases are a match to TRBD1. CDR3 length equals 14 residues. J lost 0 bases, V lost 5 bases, and 3 bases had no gene match. Germline V gene sequence: CDR1 SGHRS, CDR2 YFSETQ. The DNA of the CDR3 is TGCGCCAGCAGGGGACAGGGCAGCTCCTACGAGCAGTACTTC. This translates into CASRGQGSSYEQYF. The full variable domain, completed using reference TRBV5-1 and TRBJ2-7, is KAGVTQTPRYLIKTRGQQVTLSCSPISGHRSVSWYQQTPGQGLQFLFEYFSETQRNKGNFPGRFSGRQFSNSRSEMNVSTLELGDSALYLCASRGQGSSYEQYFGPGTRLTVT.

V and J are TRBV13 and TRBJ1-1; maybe TRBD1 (6 bases). The V end was cut by 5 bases, the J end by 3 bases, with 10 bases between. The germline gives CDR1 PRHDT, CDR2 FYEKMQ (reference sequence). The CDR3 is 13 amino acids. The CDR3 DNA reads TGTGCCAGCAGCGCACAGGGCTACACTGAAGCTTTCTTT. Encoded protein: CASSAQGYTEAFF.